The 12 T cell receptor beta chains in this list originate from one sample, sequenced in a study of T cells after yellow fever vaccination (dated by TCRdb to about 2019). The library was prepared using 5' RACE. TCRdb records Illumina NovaSeq 6000 as the sequencer. The public sequencing data were trimmed at Q25 with fastp and processed into clonotypes with MiXCR by TCRdb, which kept only in-frame beta chains. Rows merge per CDR3 protein into single entries with the most common DNA and genes. Here the sample has more than 80,000 distinct CDR3 sequences; approximately 6.3% occur a single time. 35% to 45% of the sample comes from the top ten. The treatment or condition label of this sample denotes: live attenuated yellow fever vaccine strain. Sequencing was performed on CD8+ T cells sorted from PBMCs, taken 10 days after the yellow fever booster vaccination. These receptors all come from a man aged 18 to 29 who received the YFV17D yellow fever vaccine.

The chain couples TRBV7-8 to TRBJ2-1; 7 positions match TRBD2. Per the germline V gene, CDR1 is SGHVS and CDR2 is FQNEAQ. V was pared by 5 bases and J by 0 bases, with 7 bases of the junction left unmatched. This CDR3 comprises 16 residues. In DNA, the CDR3 is TGTGCCAGCAGCGGATGGGAGGGTAGCTCCTACAATGAGCAGTTCTTC. The encoded protein is CASSGWEGSSYNEQFF. The full variable domain, in which reference TRBV7-8 and TRBJ2-1 provide the parts outside the CDR3, is GAGVSQSPRYKVAKRGQDVALRCDPISGHVSLFWYQQALGQGPEFLTYFQNEAQLDKSGLPSDRFFAERPEGSVSTLKIQRTQQEDSAVYLCASSGWEGSSYNEQFFGPGTRLTVL.

This clonotype was found a few times. The CDR3 region is CASSELQGAGQPQHF. Written as DNA, the CDR3 is TGTGCCAGCAGTGAACTACAGGGGGCCGGTCAGCCCCAGCATTTT. J is TRBJ1-5 and V is TRBV28; the match to TRBD1 covers 9 bases. Germline V gene data show CDR1 as MDHEN and CDR2 as SYDVKM. V was pared by 5 bases and J by 6 bases, with 8 bases of the junction left unmatched. The CDR3 is 15 residues long. Using reference TRBV28 and TRBJ1-5 for the parts outside the CDR3, the full variable domain is DVKVTQSSRYLVKRTGEKVFLECVQDMDHENMFWYRQDPGLGLRLIYFSYDVKMKEKGDIPEGYSVSREKKERFSLILESASTNQTSMYLCASSELQGAGQPQHFGDGTRLSIL.

The genes are TRBV5-8 and TRBJ2-4, with D maybe TRBD2 (6 bases). V shed 4 bases and J shed 3 bases, with 17 bases lying between them. This CDR3 is built from 16 residues. Germline V CDR1 and CDR2: SGHTS, YDEGEE. CDR3 DNA sequence: TGTGCCAGCAGCCCCCTGGGGCACGGGAGCAAAAACATTCAGTACTTC. Translated: CASSPLGHGSKNIQYF.

Only a few counts were recorded for this clonotype. The J gene is TRBJ2-3, the V gene TRBV30, with 9 bases identical to TRBD2. The CDR3 is 16 amino acids. Germline-derived CDR1 and CDR2 are GTSNPN and SVGIG (reference sequence). The V segment lost 0 bases and the J segment 2 bases; nucleotides outside the gene matches: 6. The CDR3 here is CAWSVGLAGFTDTQYF. The CDR3 DNA follows: TGTGCCTGGAGTGTCGGTCTAGCGGGGTTCACAGATACGCAGTATTTT.

The chain employs TRBV4-3 and TRBJ1-2, with D unresolved. The CDR3 loop spans 16 amino acids. Germline CDR1 is LGHNA and CDR2 is YSLEER. V lost 3 bases and J 2 bases, leaving 16 bases between the germline ends. CDR3 DNA sequence: TGCGCCAGCAGCCAGGTTTATGACCCCAAAAACTATGGCTACACCTTC. It encodes CASSQVYDPKNYGYTF.

This clonotype was found a few times. The chain recombines TRBV24-1 with TRBJ2-3, with TRBD1 matching over 7 bases. CDR1 and CDR2 from the germline V gene are KGHDR and SFDVKD. Trimming removed 1 base from V and 6 bases from J; junction bases left unmatched: 6. CDR3 length: 15 residues. The CDR3 sequence is CATSDFERGHDTQYF. The CDR3 DNA is TGTGCCACCAGTGATTTCGAGAGGGGGCACGATACGCAGTATTTT.

This clonotype was recorded many times. The chain employs TRBV27 and TRBJ2-7; tentatively, D is TRBD1 or TRBD2 (5 bases each). CDR1 MNHEY and CDR2 SMNVEV come from the germline V gene (reference sequence). V was pared by 5 bases and J by 3 bases, with 14 bases between. The CDR3 spans 14 residues. The CDR3 DNA sequence: TGTGCCAGCAGTCCTAGCCGGACAAGCTACGAGCAGTACTTC. Its protein is CASSPSRTSYEQYF.

This clonotype was counted only a few times. This chain joins TRBV4-3 and TRBJ2-7, with TRBD1 as a possible D gene (6 bases). The CDR3 contains 15 residues. V lost 0 bases to trimming and J lost 4 bases, with 13 bases between them. CDR1 LGHNA and CDR2 YSLEER come from the germline V gene. The CDR3 sequence is CASSQERGIGYEQYF. The CDR3 nucleotides read TGCGCCAGCAGCCAAGAAAGGGGGATCGGTTACGAGCAGTACTTC.

There are a few counts of this clonotype. The CDR3 DNA is TGTGCCAGCAGCGTGGGCCTGAGCAATCAGCCCCAGCATTTT. This sequence encodes CASSVGLSNQPQHF. The chain employs TRBV9 and TRBJ1-5, with no clear D. Looked up from germline, CDR1 is SGDLS and CDR2 is YYNGEE. V was pared by 2 bases and J by 1 base, with 7 bases between. The CDR3 totals 14 residues.

In its sample, this clonotype was seen a few times. The chain couples TRBV4-1 to TRBJ2-1; 13 nucleotides match TRBD2. V shed 3 bases, J shed 7 bases, and the junction held 12 bases outside the gene matches. The CDR3 spans 18 residues. Germline V gives CDR1 MGHRA, CDR2 YSYEKL. The chain's CDR3 is CASSHVPGLAGFRNEQFF. Here the CDR3 DNA reads TGCGCCAGCAGCCATGTCCCGGGACTAGCGGGGTTCCGAAATGAGCAGTTCTTC.

As DNA, the CDR3 is TGTGCCAGCAGTTCCCTCGTTCAGGCGTATAGGGGCATTCAGTACTTC. Protein: CASSSLVQAYRGIQYF. The J gene is TRBJ2-4, the V gene TRBV28; D possibly corresponds to TRBD1 (5 bases). The CDR3 has 16 residues. Germline CDR1 is MDHEN and CDR2 is SYDVKM. V was cut by 4 bases and J by 9 bases, with 22 bases left in between.

This sequence joins TRBV5-5 and TRBJ1-3, with D maybe TRBD1 (5 bases). Trimming removed 0 bases at V and 4 bases at J, with 11 bases between. Germline lookup yields CDR1 SGHKS and CDR2 YYEKEE (reference sequence). This CDR3 spans 15 amino acids. The CDR3 loop is CASSLDLGRGNTIYF. In DNA, the CDR3 is TGTGCCAGCAGCTTGGACTTGGGGCGAGGAAACACCATATATTTT.